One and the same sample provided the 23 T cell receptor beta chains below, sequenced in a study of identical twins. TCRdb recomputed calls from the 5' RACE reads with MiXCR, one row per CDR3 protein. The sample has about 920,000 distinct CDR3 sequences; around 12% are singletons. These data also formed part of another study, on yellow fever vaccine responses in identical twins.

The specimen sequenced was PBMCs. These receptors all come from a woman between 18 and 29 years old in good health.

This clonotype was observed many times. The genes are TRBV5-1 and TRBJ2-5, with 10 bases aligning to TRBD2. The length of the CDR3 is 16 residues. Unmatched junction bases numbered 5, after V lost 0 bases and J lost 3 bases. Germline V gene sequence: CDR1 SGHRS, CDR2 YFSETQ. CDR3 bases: TGCGCCAGCAGCTTGGGAGTAGCGGGGGGAAAAGAGACCCAGTACTTC. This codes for CASSLGVAGGKETQYF.

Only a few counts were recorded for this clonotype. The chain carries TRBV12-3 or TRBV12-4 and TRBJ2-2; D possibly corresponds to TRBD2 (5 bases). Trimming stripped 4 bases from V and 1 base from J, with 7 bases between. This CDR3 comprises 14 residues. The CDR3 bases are TGTGCCAGCAGTTCACGGGAGAACACCGGGGAGCTGTTTTTT. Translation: CASSSRENTGELFF.

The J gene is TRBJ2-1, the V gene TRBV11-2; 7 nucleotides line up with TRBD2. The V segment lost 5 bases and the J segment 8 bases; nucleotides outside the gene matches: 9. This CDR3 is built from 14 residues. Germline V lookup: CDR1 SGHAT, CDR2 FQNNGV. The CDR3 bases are TGTGCCAGCAGCCGGGCGGGGGTTACCGATGAGCAGTTCTTC. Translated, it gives CASSRAGVTDEQFF.

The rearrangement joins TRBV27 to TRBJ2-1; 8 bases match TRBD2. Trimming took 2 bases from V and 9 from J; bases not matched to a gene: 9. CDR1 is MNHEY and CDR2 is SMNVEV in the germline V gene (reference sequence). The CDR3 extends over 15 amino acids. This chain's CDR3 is CASSLTVTSEGEQFF. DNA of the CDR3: TGTGCCAGCAGTTTAACAGTGACTAGCGAGGGTGAGCAGTTCTTC.

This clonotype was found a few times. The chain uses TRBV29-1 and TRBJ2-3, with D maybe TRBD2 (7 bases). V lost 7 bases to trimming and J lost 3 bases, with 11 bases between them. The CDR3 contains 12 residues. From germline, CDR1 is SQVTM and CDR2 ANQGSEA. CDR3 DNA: TGCAGCGGGGGGGGCTGGACAGATACGCAGTATTTT. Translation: CSGGGWTDTQYF.

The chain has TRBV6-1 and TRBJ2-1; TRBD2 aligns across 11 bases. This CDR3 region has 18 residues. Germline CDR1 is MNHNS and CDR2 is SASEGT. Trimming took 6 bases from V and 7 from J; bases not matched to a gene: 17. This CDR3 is CASSRPTSGVGDGNEQFF. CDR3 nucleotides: TGTGCCAGCAGCCGGCCGACTAGCGGGGTTGGGGATGGGAATGAGCAGTTCTTC.

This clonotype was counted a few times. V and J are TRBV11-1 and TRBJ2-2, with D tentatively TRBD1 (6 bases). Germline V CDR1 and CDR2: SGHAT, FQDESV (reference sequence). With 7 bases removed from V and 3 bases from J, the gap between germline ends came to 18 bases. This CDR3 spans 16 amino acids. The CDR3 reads CASTPDGQSYTGELFF. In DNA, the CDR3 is TGTGCCAGCACCCCGGACGGACAGTCATACACCGGGGAGCTGTTTTTT.

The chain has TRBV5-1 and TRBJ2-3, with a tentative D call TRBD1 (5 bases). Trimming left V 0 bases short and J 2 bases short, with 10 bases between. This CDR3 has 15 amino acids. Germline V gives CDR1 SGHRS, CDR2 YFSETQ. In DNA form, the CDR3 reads TGCGCCAGCAGCTTGGGTGGGGCTACCACAGATACGCAGTATTTT. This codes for CASSLGGATTDTQYF.

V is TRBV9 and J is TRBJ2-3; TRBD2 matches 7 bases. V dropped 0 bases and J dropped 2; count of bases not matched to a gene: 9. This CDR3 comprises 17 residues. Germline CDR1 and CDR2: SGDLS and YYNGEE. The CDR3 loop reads CASSVDGKRGPTDTQYF. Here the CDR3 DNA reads TGTGCCAGCAGCGTAGATGGTAAGCGGGGACCCACAGATACGCAGTATTTT.

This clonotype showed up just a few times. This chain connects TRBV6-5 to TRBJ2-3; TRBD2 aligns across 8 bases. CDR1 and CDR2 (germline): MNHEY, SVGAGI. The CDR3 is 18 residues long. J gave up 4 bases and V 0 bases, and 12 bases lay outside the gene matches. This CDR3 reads CASSYSSSSGRGPDTQYF. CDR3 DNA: TGTGCCAGCAGTTACTCGTCGTCTAGCGGGCGGGGGCCAGATACGCAGTATTTT.

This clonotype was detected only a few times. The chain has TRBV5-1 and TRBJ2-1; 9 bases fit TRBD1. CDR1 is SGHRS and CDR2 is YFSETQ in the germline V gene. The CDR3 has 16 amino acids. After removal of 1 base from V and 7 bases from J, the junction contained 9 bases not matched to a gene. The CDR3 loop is CASSLSSTGGRNEQFF. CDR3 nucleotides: TGCGCCAGCAGCTTGAGTTCTACAGGGGGCAGAAATGAGCAGTTCTTC.

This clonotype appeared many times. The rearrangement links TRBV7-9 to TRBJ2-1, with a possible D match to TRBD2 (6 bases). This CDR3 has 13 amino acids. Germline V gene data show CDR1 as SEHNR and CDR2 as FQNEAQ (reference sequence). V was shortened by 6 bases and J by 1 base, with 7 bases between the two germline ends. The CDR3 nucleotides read TGTGCCAGCAGGGGAGGTTCCTACAATGAGCAGTTCTTC. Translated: CASRGGSYNEQFF. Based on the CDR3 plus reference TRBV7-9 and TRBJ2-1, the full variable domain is DTGVSQNPRHKITKRGQNVTFRCDPISEHNRLYWYRQTLGQGPEFLTYFQNEAQLEKSRLLSDRFSAERPKGSFSTLEIQRTEQGDSAMYLCASRGGSYNEQFFGPGTRLTVL.

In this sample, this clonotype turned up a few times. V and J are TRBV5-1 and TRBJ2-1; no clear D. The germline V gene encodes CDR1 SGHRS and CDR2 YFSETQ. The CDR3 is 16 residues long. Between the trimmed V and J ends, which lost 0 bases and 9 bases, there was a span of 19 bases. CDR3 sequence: CASSLARTTGSGEQFF. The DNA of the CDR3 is TGCGCCAGCAGCTTGGCCCGAACCACCGGGTCGGGTGAGCAGTTCTTC. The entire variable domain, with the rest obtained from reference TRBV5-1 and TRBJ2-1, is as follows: KAGVTQTPRYLIKTRGQQVTLSCSPISGHRSVSWYQQTPGQGLQFLFEYFSETQRNKGNFPGRFSGRQFSNSRSEMNVSTLELGDSALYLCASSLARTTGSGEQFFGPGTRLTVL.

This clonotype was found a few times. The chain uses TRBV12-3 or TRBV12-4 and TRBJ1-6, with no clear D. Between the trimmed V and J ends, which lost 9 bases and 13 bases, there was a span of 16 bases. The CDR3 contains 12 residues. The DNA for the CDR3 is TGTGCCAGAAGCCTACCTTCGCTCCCCCTCCACTTT. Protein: CARSLPSLPLHF.

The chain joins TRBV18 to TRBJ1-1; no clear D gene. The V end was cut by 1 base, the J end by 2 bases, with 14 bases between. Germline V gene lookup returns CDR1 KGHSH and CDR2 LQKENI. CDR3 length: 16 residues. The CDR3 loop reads CASSPLSALLNTEAFF. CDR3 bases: TGTGCCAGCTCACCACTGAGCGCTCTCCTCAACACTGAAGCTTTCTTT. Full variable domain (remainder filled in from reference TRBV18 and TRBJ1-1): NAGVMQNPRHLVRRRGQEARLRCSPMKGHSHVYWYRQLPEEGLKFMVYLQKENIIDESGMPKERFSAEFPKEGPSILRIQQVVRGDSAAYFCASSPLSALLNTEAFFGQGTRLTVV.

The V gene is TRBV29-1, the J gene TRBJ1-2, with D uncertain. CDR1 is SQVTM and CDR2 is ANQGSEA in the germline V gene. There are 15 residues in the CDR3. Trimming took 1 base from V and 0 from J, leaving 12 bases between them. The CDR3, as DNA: TGCAGCGTTGAAGCCCCGACGGCAACTAACTATGGCTACACCTTC. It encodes CSVEAPTATNYGYTF.

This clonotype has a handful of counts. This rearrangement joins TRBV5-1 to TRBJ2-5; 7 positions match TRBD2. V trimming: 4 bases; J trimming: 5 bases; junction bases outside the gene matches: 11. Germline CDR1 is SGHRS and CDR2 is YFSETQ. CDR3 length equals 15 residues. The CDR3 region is CASSLRGDLTETQYF. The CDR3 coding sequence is TGCGCCAGCAGCCTCCGGGGGGATTTAACTGAGACCCAGTACTTC.

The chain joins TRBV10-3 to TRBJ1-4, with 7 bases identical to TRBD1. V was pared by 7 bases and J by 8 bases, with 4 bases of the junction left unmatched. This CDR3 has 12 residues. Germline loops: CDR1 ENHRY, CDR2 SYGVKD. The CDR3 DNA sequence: TGTGCCATCACTTCGGACAGGGAAAAACTGTTTTTT. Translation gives CAITSDREKLFF.

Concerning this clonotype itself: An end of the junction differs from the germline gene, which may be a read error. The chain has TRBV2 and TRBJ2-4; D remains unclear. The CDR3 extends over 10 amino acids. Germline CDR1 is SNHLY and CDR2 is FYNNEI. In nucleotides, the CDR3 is TGTGCCAGCGGTGAAAACATTCAGTACTTC. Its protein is CASGENIQYF.

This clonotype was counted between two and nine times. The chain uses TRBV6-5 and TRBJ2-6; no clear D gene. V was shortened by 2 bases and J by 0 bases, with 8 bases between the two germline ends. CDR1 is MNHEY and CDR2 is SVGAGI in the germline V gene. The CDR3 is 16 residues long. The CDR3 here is CASSYSYSSGANVLTF. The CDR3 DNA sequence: TGTGCCAGCAGTTACAGTTATTCCTCTGGGGCCAACGTCCTGACTTTC.

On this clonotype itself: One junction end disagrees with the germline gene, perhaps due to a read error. The CDR3 loop reads CSSRNYEETQYF. CDR3 coding DNA: TGTTCCAGCAGAAACTACGAAGAGACCCAGTACTTC. The chain couples TRBV7-9 to TRBJ2-5; D gene uncertain. Germline V gene sequence: CDR1 SEHNR, CDR2 FQNEAQ (reference sequence). The CDR3 runs to 12 residues.

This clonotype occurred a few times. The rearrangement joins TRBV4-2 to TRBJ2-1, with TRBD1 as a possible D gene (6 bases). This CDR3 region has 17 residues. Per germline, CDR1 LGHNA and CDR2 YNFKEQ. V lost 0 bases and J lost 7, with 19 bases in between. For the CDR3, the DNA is TGTGCCAGCAGCCAAGATGGGACACGCAACCGTGTAAATGAGCAGTTCTTC. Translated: CASSQDGTRNRVNEQFF.

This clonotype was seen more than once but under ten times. The chain's CDR3 is CASSPVGGSGYTF. DNA of the CDR3: TGTGCCAGCAGCCCGGTAGGGGGATCTGGCTACACCTTC. The rearrangement links TRBV7-9 to TRBJ1-2, with D possibly matching TRBD1 (6 bases). V gave up 5 bases and J gave up 7 bases, with 14 bases separating them. This CDR3 comprises 13 residues. Germline V gene sequence: CDR1 SEHNR, CDR2 FQNEAQ (reference sequence). The variable domain in full, with the rest retrieved from reference TRBV7-9 and TRBJ1-2, is DTGVSQNPRHKITKRGQNVTFRCDPISEHNRLYWYRQTLGQGPEFLTYFQNEAQLEKSRLLSDRFSAERPKGSFSTLEIQRTEQGDSAMYLCASSPVGGSGYTFGSGTRLTVV.